This is a list of T cell receptor beta chains from one sample in a study of cytotoxic CD8 clonotypes in ibrutinib-treated CLL. Profiled with immunoSEQ multiplex PCR; TCRdb holds only in-frame clones, not every one. The profile shows some 200,000 clones, approximately 68% of them singletons. Source: PBMCs, taken after 24 months of ibrutinib treatment. The receptors were sampled from a human donor with chronic lymphocytic leukemia. CDR3s include the opening cysteine and the closing phenylalanine or tryptophan.

V gene	J gene	CDR3 protein
TRBV10-3	TRBJ2-1	CAISDVNSYNEQFF
TRBV11-2	TRBJ2-7	CASRPGNSYEQYF
TRBV6-5	TRBJ2-5	CASSRDGSYQETQYF
TRBV5-1	TRBJ2-6	CASSLEVRAGANVLTF
TRBV6-5	TRBJ1-5	CASRDTGGYQPQHF
TRBV2	TRBJ2-3	CASRASVSTDTQYF
TRBV7-9	TRBJ1-2	CASSLPPPGDGYTF
TRBV11-2	TRBJ2-3	CASSLSGGDTDTQYF
TRBV7-2	TRBJ2-7	CASSLEGTSHEQYF
TRBV10-3	TRBJ2-7	CAISAVLGGSYEQYF
TRBV6-5	TRBJ1-2	CASSYSESTVGGYTF
TRBV7-2	TRBJ2-7	CASSPDRAYEQYF
TRBV5-1	TRBJ2-7	CASSVGHETYEQYF
TRBV7-2	TRBJ1-3	CASSLGQGGGNTIYF
TRBV16	TRBJ1-1	CASSHPTGQGQGNTEAFF
TRBV28	TRBJ1-5	CASRQTGYSNQPQHF
TRBV10-2	TRBJ2-2	CASSRLADTGELFF
TRBV19	TRBJ1-1	CASSHYGQKKNTEAFF
TRBV5-4	TRBJ2-7	CASRLAGAYEQYF
TRBV11-1	TRBJ2-2	CASSSPPAGELFF
TRBV5-4	TRBJ1-4	CASSMGQGIGEKLFF
TRBV30	TRBJ2-1	CAWGTGELNEQFF
TRBV5-4	TRBJ2-1	CASSLGTRGEQFF
TRBV6-5	TRBJ2-7	CASTGTSGSFHEQYF
TRBV6-5	TRBJ1-2	CASSPRTGAVYGYTF
TRBV30	TRBJ2-2	CASPGDENTGELFF
TRBV2	TRBJ2-2	CASRVGTGELFF
TRBV21-1	TRBJ2-6	CASSKGDRKFSGANVLTF
TRBV7-7	TRBJ2-3	CASSLGRGDTDTQYF
TRBV9	TRBJ1-2	CASSVEGAGYGYTF
TRBV15	TRBJ1-2	CATSTGGTVYGYTF
TRBV4-3	TRBJ2-2	CASSQNGPSGELFF
TRBV5-4	TRBJ1-4	CASSPKPGQGRPNEKLFF
TRBV4-3	TRBJ2-1	CASRLKSSYNEQFF
TRBV6-6	TRBJ2-7	CASSARDRVYEQYF
TRBV7-2	TRBJ2-5	CASSITSYQETQYF
TRBV9	TRBJ1-5	CASSGSQGFGQPQHF
TRBV4-3	TRBJ2-1	CASSQSRVGDNEQFF
TRBV6-1	TRBJ1-1	CASIRGATEAFF
TRBV5-1	TRBJ2-7	CASSGRGQGIYEQYF
TRBV27	TRBJ2-7	CASSPGVAASSYEQYF
TRBV7-9	TRBJ1-2	CASSSQGVGGYTF
TRBV4-2	TRBJ2-3	CASSQEKVGRTQYF
TRBV19	TRBJ1-2	CASSPGQGIYGYTF
TRBV7-9	TRBJ2-7	CASSNPSRSQASYEQYF
TRBV4-2	TRBJ2-7	CASSQERDRRPLKQYF
TRBV9	TRBJ2-3	CASSGRTSGTDTQYF
TRBV9	TRBJ2-7	CASSKSGTLSYEQYF
TRBV28	TRBJ1-2	CASSRPWDRHYGYTF
TRBV6-6	TRBJ1-2	CASRTSTGGFSYGYTF
TRBV5-6	TRBJ2-7	CASSLAGPSGDYEQYF
TRBV7-3	TRBJ2-1	CASSSGTGPGEQFF
TRBV18	TRBJ2-5	CASSRRDQETQYF
TRBV30	TRBJ2-2	CAESWDSNTGELFF
TRBV7-9	TRBJ2-5	CASSPYRSSGKETQYF
TRBV29-1	TRBJ2-7	CSVEGREPYEQYF